This TCR beta chain was sequenced for a study of blood T cell repertoires in COVID-19. Study background: The study drew acute and convalescent COVID-19 samples from the United States, Italy and Spain. From T cells, B-cell-depleted T cells, or PBMCs came the material, which was cDNA or gDNA.

A single count supports this clone. Source study methods: The assay estimated nucleated cells by amplifying reference gene primers. Data came from immunoSEQ multiplex PCR; TCRdb stores just in-frame clones and leaves some out. The DNA gave D and trimming, while V, J and clone size come from that table. The sample includes over 200,000 clones, approximately 83% of them seen just once. V was clipped by 5 bases and J by 0 bases; unmatched bases: 5. Germline V gives CDR1 LNHDA, CDR2 SQIVND (reference sequence). The CDR3 totals 16 residues. Seattle patients were enrolled during active infection and followed longitudinally.

Sequencing was done on a sample of peripheral blood. The sequence derives from a woman aged 25-40 years with COVID-19, enrolled during active disease. The chain recombines TRBV19 with TRBJ1-2, with TRBD1 matching over 11 bases. This CDR3 reads CASSRTGGAPNYGYTF. Written as DNA, the CDR3 is TGTGCCAGTAGTCGGACAGGGGGCGCACCTAACTATGGCTACACCTTC.